The 16 T cell receptor beta chains given below trace back to one sample, sequenced in a study of CD8+CD57+ T cells in acquired aplastic anemia. TCR beta VDJ and CDR3 profiling used genomic DNA as template. MiXCR, run by TCRdb on the reads, gives a single entry per CDR3 protein. The sample includes roughly 150,000 distinct CDR3 sequences, around 48% of them seen just once. Those patients picked for sequencing had displayed CD8+CD57+ cell expansion on flow cytometry. The sample was sorted CD4+, CD8+, or CD8+CD57+ T cells (not recorded which) from PBMCs. The source of these receptors is a human donor with aplastic anemia.

This clonotype has a count of ten or more. This sequence joins TRBV9 and TRBJ2-7, with D unclear. This CDR3 is 14 amino acids long. The V end was cut by 0 bases, the J end by 0 bases, with 7 bases between. Germline V gene sequence: CDR1 SGDLS, CDR2 YYNGEE. CDR3 DNA sequence: TGTGCCAGCAGCGTAGGCGTGAGCTCCTACGAGCAGTACTTC. Its protein is CASSVGVSSYEQYF.

This clonotype occurred a few times. The rearrangement links TRBV15 to TRBJ2-5; D gene unclear. CDR1 and CDR2 (germline): LNHNV, YYDKDF (reference sequence). V was shortened by 2 bases and J by 4 bases, with 11 bases between the two germline ends. The CDR3 sequence is 14 residues long. The CDR3 nucleotides are TGTGCCACCAGCAGATCGGCGTTTGTAGAGACCCAGTACTTC. Its protein is CATSRSAFVETQYF. Drawing the rest from reference TRBV15 and TRBJ2-5, the complete variable domain is DAMVIQNPRYQVTQFGKPVTLSCSQTLNHNVMYWYQQKSSQAPKLLFHYYDKDFNNEADTPDNFQSRRPNTSFCFLDIRSPGLGDTAMYLCATSRSAFVETQYFGPGTRLLVL.

The sample holds a few counts of this clonotype. The rearrangement joins TRBV7-2 to TRBJ2-7, with D uncertain. This CDR3 comprises 11 residues. The V gene lost 8 bases and the J gene lost 2 bases, with 7 bases spanning the gap. Germline V gene lookup returns CDR1 SGHTA and CDR2 FQGNSA. CDR3 in amino acids: CASGPTYEQYF. CDR3 sequence (DNA): TGTGCCAGCGGACCGACCTACGAGCAGTACTTC.

A word on this clonotype: This could be a read error, since a much larger clone is one nucleotide away. The chain links TRBV20-1 to TRBJ1-4; D is possibly TRBD1 (6 bases). This CDR3 spans 14 amino acids. Germline V gene lookup returns CDR1 DFQATT and CDR2 SNEGSKA (reference sequence). The CDR3 loop reads CNAEPGGLGEKLFF. The CDR3 coding sequence is TGCAATGCCGAACCCGGGGGGCTTGGTGAAAAACTGTTTTTT.

Many counts were recorded for this clonotype. The V gene is TRBV20-1, the J gene TRBJ2-7, with 7 bases aligning to TRBD1. Germline CDR1 is DFQATT and CDR2 is SNEGSKA (reference sequence). V trimming: 0 bases; J trimming: 5 bases; junction bases outside the gene matches: 10. The CDR3 loop spans 15 amino acids. The CDR3 bases are TGCAGTGCTAGAGATATTGCCCAGGGGGTTGACGAGCAGTACTTC. It codes for CSARDIAQGVDEQYF.

This clonotype was seen many times. The chain joins TRBV19 to TRBJ2-5, with D tentatively TRBD1 or TRBD2 (6 bases each). CDR3 size: 15 residues. CDR1 is LNHDA and CDR2 is SQIVND in the germline V gene (reference sequence). With 1 base removed from V and 3 bases from J, the gap between germline ends came to 12 bases. The CDR3 DNA follows: TGTGCCAGTAGTATAGGTCCAGGGGAGGAAGAGACCCAGTACTTC. It translates to CASSIGPGEEETQYF.

Worth noting for this clonotype: This may stem from a read error, because a much larger clone lies one nucleotide away. The chain uses TRBV14 and TRBJ2-3; D gene ambiguous. This CDR3 has 11 residues. CDR1 is SGHDN, CDR2 FVKESK, per germline. V shed 1 base and J shed 7 bases, with 3 bases lying between them. CDR3 sequence reads: CASSQGNTQYF. CDR3 nucleotides: TGTGCCAGCAGCCAAGGAAATACGCAGTATTTT.

Of note for this clonotype: This may come from a read error, since a much larger clone is one base off. The chain has TRBV12-3 or TRBV12-4 and TRBJ1-5, with a weak D call TRBD1 (5 bases). The CDR3 contains 13 residues. V lost 6 bases, J lost 6 bases, and 12 bases lay in between. CDR3 DNA sequence: TGTGCCAGCAGGCCTCGGGGGTTTCAGCCCCAGCATTTT. Amino acid sequence: CASRPRGFQPQHF.

This clonotype has at least ten counts. This chain joins TRBV24-1 and TRBJ2-2; 9 bases match TRBD1. V gave up 6 bases and J gave up 6 bases; unmatched junction bases: 7. CDR1 KGHDR and CDR2 SFDVKD come from the germline V gene. The length of the CDR3 is 15 residues. CDR3 loop: CATSPRDRDAGELFF. The CDR3 nucleotides are TGTGCCACCAGTCCCCGGGACAGGGACGCCGGGGAGCTGTTTTTT.

The chain links TRBV19 to TRBJ1-6; unclear D gene. This CDR3 has 13 residues. Germline V gives CDR1 LNHDA, CDR2 SQIVND (reference sequence). Trimming stripped 9 bases from V and 7 bases from J, with 13 bases between. The CDR3 region has the DNA TGTGCCAGCAGAGACACGGGAAATTCACCCCTCCACTTT. Encoded protein: CASRDTGNSPLHF.

Regarding this clonotype: This sequence may be a read error, since a much larger clone differs from it by one base. V usage is TRBV11-3 and J usage is TRBJ2-7; D is undetermined. The germline V gene encodes CDR1 SGHNT and CDR2 YENEEA. The CDR3 spans 13 residues. The CDR3 loop is CASSLTAWVKQHF. The CDR3 coding sequence is TGTGCCAGCAGTTTAACAGCGTGGGTCAAGCAGCACTTC.

This clonotype has at least ten counts. The CDR3 loop reads CATSDGTGYQETQYF. As DNA, the CDR3 is TGTGCCACCAGTGATGGAACAGGGTACCAAGAGACCCAGTACTTC. The chain couples TRBV24-1 to TRBJ2-5; possible D gene TRBD1, 6 bases. CDR3 length: 15 amino acids. Germline assignment: CDR1 KGHDR and CDR2 SFDVKD. The V end was cut by 3 bases, the J end by 0 bases, with 10 bases between.

In its sample, this clonotype was seen many times. CDR3 sequence (DNA): TGCGCCAGCAGCCCACTACCTAGCGTGACCTACGAGCAGTACTTC. Its translation: CASSPLPSVTYEQYF. The chain recombines TRBV5-1 with TRBJ2-7, with a tentative D call TRBD2 (6 bases). Germline-derived CDR1 and CDR2 are SGHRS and YFSETQ. The ends were cut back, 4 bases at V and 2 bases at J, with 16 bases in the middle. This CDR3 region has 15 residues.

This clonotype was counted ten times or more. This chain links TRBV19 with TRBJ1-3; TRBD1 matches 7 bases. V shed 6 bases, J shed 2 bases, and the junction held 4 bases outside the gene matches. The CDR3 sequence is 14 residues long. The germline V gene encodes CDR1 LNHDA and CDR2 SQIVND (reference sequence). This CDR3 reads CASSEGATGNTIYF. The CDR3 nucleotides read TGTGCCAGTAGCGAGGGGGCGACTGGAAACACCATATATTTT.

The rearrangement joins TRBV9 to TRBJ2-3; the D gene could be TRBD1 or TRBD2 (6 bases each). V lost 0 bases and J 1 base, leaving 9 bases between the germline ends. Germline values: CDR1 SGDLS, CDR2 YYNGEE. The CDR3 spans 15 residues. CDR3 amino acids: CASSVGGAGTDTQYF. The CDR3 DNA sequence: TGTGCCAGCAGCGTAGGGGGGGCAGGCACAGATACGCAGTATTTT. Full variable domain (rest looked up from reference TRBV9 and TRBJ2-3): DSGVTQTPKHLITATGQRVTLRCSPRSGDLSVYWYQQSLDQGLQFLIQYYNGEERAKGNILERFSAQQFPDLHSELNLSSLELGDSALYFCASSVGGAGTDTQYFGPGTRLTVL.

This clonotype was detected ten times or more. The V and J genes are TRBV10-3 and TRBJ1-6, with 7 positions matching TRBD1. V was clipped by 4 bases and J by 5 bases; unmatched bases: 14. Germline-derived CDR1 and CDR2 are ENHRY and SYGVKD. The CDR3 contains 18 residues. This CDR3 reads CAISAGTDPLQHNSPLHF. The CDR3 DNA reads as TGTGCCATCAGTGCCGGGACAGACCCCCTACAGCATAATTCACCCCTCCACTTT.